This entry is about one T cell receptor beta chain. The data were obtained in a study of blood T cell repertoires in COVID-19. The overall study: Samples of COVID-19 (acute and convalescent) were obtained from the United States, Italy and Spain. Sources were T cells, B-cell-depleted T cells, or PBMCs; the material itself was cDNA or gDNA.

In the study's own analysis: Estimation of nucleated cell counts was performed using reference gene primer amplification. Sequenced by immunoSEQ multiplex PCR; TCRdb stores in-frame clones only, minus some. V and J calls and clone size are those listed in that table; D and trimming were worked out from the DNA. The top ten clones hold approximately 20% of a sample with more than 80,000 clones, around 88% of them seen once. The CDR3 has 14 amino acids. CDR1 MNHNY and CDR2 SVGAGI come from the germline V gene (reference sequence). The V end was cut by 7 bases, the J end by 4 bases, with 16 bases between. Seattle researchers signed up patients amid active infection and tracked them longitudinally.

Sequenced sample: peripheral blood. The TCR comes from a woman aged 55 to 70 with COVID-19, enrolled during active disease. This chain links TRBV6-6 with TRBJ1-2; D remains unclear. The CDR3 DNA reads TGTGCCAGCACCCTTTCCCAGGTTCGCTATGGCTACACCTTC. It encodes CASTLSQVRYGYTF.